This note documents a single T cell receptor (beta chain) sequence. The data were obtained in a study of blood T cell repertoires in COVID-19. Study background: The United States, Italy and Spain provided the acute and convalescent COVID-19 samples. The analysed material was cDNA or gDNA that came from T cells, B-cell-depleted T cells, or PBMCs.

Per germline, CDR1 MNHEY and CDR2 SVGAGI. Between the trimmed V and J ends, which lost 6 bases and 6 bases, there was a span of 17 bases. The CDR3 contains 14 residues. Profiling relied on immunoSEQ multiplex PCR, and the TCRdb table lists in-frame clones only, not all of them. The data contain about 71,000 clones, 86% of them singletons. The receptor comes from a man aged 25 to 40 with acute or convalescent COVID-19. Sequencing was performed on peripheral blood. V is TRBV6-5 and J is TRBJ1-1; no clear D gene. The chain's CDR3 is CASRDARGIAEAFF. In nucleotides, the CDR3 is TGTGCCAGCAGGGACGCTCGGGGTATCGCTGAAGCTTTCTTT.